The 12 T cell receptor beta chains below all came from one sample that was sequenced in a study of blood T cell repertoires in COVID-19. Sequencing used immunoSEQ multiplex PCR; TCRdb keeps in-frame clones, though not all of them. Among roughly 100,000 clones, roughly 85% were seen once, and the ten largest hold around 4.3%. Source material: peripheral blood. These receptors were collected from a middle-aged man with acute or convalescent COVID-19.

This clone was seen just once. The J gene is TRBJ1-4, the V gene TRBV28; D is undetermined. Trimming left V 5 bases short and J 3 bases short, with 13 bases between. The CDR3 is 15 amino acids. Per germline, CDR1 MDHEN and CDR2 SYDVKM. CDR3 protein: CASSPRERPNEKLFF. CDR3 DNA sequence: TGTGCCAGCAGTCCTCGGGAGCGCCCTAATGAAAAACTGTTTTTT.

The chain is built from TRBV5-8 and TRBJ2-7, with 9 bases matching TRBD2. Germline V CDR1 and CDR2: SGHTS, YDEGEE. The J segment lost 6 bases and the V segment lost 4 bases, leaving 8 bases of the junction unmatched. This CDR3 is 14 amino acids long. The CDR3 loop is CASSQGLAWAEQYF. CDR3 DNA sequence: TGTGCCAGCAGCCAAGGACTAGCGTGGGCCGAGCAGTACTTC.

The DNA of the CDR3 is TGCGCCAGCAGCCTAGGACAGGCAACTAATGAAAAACTGTTTTTT. This encodes CASSLGQATNEKLFF. The rearrangement joins TRBV5-1 to TRBJ1-4, with TRBD1 matching over 7 bases. CDR3 length equals 15 residues. The germline gives CDR1 SGHRS, CDR2 YFSETQ. V lost 4 bases to trimming and J lost 0 bases; unmatched junction nucleotides: 3. Variable domain in full (rest from reference TRBV5-1 and TRBJ1-4): KAGVTQTPRYLIKTRGQQVTLSCSPISGHRSVSWYQQTPGQGLQFLFEYFSETQRNKGNFPGRFSGRQFSNSRSEMNVSTLELGDSALYLCASSLGQATNEKLFFGSGTQLSVL.

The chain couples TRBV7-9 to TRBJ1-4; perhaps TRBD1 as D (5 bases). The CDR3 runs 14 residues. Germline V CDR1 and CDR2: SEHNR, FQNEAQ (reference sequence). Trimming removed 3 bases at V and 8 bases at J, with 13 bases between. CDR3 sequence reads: CASSFGGGPEKLFF. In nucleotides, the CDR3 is TGTGCCAGCAGCTTCGGGGGGGGACCCGAAAAACTGTTTTTT. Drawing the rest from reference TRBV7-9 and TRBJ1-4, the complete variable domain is DTGVSQNPRHKITKRGQNVTFRCDPISEHNRLYWYRQTLGQGPEFLTYFQNEAQLEKSRLLSDRFSAERPKGSFSTLEIQRTEQGDSAMYLCASSFGGGPEKLFFGSGTQLSVL.

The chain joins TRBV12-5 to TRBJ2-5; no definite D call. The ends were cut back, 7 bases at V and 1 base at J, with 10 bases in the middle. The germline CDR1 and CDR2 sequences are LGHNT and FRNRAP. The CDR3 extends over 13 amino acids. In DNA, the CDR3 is TGTGCTAGTGCCCCCTCTTCCCAAGAGACCCAGTACTTC. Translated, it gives CASAPSSQETQYF. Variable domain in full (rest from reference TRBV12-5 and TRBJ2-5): DARVTQTPRHKVTEMGQEVTMRCQPILGHNTVFWYRQTMMQGLELLAYFRNRAPLDDSGMPKDRFSAEMPDATLATLKIQPSEPRDSAVYFCASAPSSQETQYFGPGTRLLVL.

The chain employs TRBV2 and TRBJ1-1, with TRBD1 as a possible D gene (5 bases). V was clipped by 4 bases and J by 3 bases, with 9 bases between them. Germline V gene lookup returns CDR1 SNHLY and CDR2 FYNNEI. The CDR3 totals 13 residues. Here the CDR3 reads CASSVQGHTEAFF. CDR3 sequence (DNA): TGTGCCAGCAGTGTCCAGGGCCACACTGAAGCTTTCTTT. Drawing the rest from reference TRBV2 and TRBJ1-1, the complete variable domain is EPEVTQTPSHQVTQMGQEVILRCVPISNHLYFYWYRQILGQKVEFLVSFYNNEISEKSEIFDDQFSVERPDGSNFTLKIRSTKLEDSAMYFCASSVQGHTEAFFGQGTRLTVV.

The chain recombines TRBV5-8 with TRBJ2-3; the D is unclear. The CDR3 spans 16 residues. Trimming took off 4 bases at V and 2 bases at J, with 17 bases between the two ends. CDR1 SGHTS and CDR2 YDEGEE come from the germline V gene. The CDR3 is CASSVVSAVFTDTQYF. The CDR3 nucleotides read TGTGCCAGCAGCGTCGTAAGTGCGGTGTTCACAGATACGCAGTATTTT. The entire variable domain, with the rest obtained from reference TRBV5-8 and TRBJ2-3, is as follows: EAGVTQSPTHLIKTRGQQATLRCSPISGHTSVYWYQQALGLGLQFLLWYDEGEERNRGNFPPRFSGRQFPNYSSELNVNALELEDSALYLCASSVVSAVFTDTQYFGPGTRLTVL.

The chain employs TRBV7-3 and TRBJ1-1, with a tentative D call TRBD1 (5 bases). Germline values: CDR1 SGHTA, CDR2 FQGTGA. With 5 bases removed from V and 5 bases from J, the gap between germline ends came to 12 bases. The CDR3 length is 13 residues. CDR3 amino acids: CASSTGRGTEAFF. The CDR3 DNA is TGTGCCAGCAGCACAGGAAGGGGAACTGAAGCTTTCTTT.

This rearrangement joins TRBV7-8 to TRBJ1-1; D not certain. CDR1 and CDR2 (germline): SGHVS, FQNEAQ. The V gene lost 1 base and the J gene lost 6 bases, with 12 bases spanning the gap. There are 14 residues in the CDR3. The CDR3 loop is CASSLGRGSAEAFF. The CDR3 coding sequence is TGTGCCAGCAGCTTAGGACGGGGATCCGCTGAAGCTTTCTTT. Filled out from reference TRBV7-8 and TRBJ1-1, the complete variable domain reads GAGVSQSPRYKVAKRGQDVALRCDPISGHVSLFWYQQALGQGPEFLTYFQNEAQLDKSGLPSDRFFAERPEGSVSTLKIQRTQQEDSAVYLCASSLGRGSAEAFFGQGTRLTVV.

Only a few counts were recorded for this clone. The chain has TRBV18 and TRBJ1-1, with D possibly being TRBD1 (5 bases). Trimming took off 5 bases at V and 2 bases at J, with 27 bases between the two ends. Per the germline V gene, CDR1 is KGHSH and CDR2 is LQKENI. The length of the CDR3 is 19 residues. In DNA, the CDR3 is TGTGCCAGCTCAAGTCGTACAGGTTGGAGCTCCTATTTAAACACTGAAGCTTTCTTT. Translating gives CASSSRTGWSSYLNTEAFF. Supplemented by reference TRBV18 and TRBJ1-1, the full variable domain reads NAGVMQNPRHLVRRRGQEARLRCSPMKGHSHVYWYRQLPEEGLKFMVYLQKENIIDESGMPKERFSAEFPKEGPSILRIQQVVRGDSAAYFCASSSRTGWSSYLNTEAFFGQGTRLTVV.

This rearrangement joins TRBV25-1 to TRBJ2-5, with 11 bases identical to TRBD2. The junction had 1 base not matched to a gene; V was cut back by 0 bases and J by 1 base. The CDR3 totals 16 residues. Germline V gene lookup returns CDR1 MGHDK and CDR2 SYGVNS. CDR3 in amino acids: CASSEYSGGVQETQYF. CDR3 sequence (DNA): TGTGCCAGCAGTGAATATAGCGGGGGGGTCCAAGAGACCCAGTACTTC.

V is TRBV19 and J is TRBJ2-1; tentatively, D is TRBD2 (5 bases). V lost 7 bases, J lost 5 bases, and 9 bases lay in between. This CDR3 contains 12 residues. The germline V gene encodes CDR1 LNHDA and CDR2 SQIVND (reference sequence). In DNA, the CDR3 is TGTGCCAGTAACCTAGCCAACAATGAGCAGTTCTTC. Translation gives CASNLANNEQFF.